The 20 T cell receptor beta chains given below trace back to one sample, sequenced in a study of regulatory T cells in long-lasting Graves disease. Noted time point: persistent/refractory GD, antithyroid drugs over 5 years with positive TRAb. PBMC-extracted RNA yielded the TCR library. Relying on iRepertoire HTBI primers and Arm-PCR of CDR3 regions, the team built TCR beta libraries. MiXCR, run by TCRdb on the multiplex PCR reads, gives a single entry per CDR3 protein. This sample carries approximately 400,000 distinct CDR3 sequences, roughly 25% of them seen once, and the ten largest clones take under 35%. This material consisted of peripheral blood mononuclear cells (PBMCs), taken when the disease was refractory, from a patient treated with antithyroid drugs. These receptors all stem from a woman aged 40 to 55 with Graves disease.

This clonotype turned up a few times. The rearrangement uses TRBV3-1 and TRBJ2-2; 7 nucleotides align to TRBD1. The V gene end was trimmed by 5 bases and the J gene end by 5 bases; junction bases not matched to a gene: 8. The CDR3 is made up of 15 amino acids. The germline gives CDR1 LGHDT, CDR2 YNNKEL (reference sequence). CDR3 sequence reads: CASSLSDRRTGELFF. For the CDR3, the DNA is TGTGCCAGCAGCTTGTCGGACAGGCGGACCGGGGAGCTGTTTTTT. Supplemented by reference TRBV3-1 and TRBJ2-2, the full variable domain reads DTAVSQTPKYLVTQMGNDKSIKCEQNLGHDTMYWYKQDSKKFLKIMFSYNNKELIINETVPNRFSPKSPDKAHLNLHINSLELGDSAVYFCASSLSDRRTGELFFGEGSRLTVL.

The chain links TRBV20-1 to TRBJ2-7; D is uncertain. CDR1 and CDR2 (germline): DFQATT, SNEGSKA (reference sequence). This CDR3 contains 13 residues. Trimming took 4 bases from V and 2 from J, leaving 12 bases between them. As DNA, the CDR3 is TGCAGTGCTAAGGTGGGCCTACCCTACGAGCAGTACTTC. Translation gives CSAKVGLPYEQYF.

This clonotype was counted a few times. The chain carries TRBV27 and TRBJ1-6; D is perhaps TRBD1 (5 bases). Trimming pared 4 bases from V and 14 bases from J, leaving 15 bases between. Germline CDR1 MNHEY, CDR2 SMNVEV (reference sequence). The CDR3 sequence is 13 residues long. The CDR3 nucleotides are TGTGCCAGCAGTTATAGACAGAATTGGTCCCTCCACTTT. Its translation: CASSYRQNWSLHF.

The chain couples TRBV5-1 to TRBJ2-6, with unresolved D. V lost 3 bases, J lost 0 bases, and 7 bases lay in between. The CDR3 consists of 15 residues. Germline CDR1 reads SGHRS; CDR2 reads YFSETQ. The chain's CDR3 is CASSSSPSGANVLTF. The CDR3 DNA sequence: TGCGCCAGCAGCTCGAGCCCCTCTGGGGCCAACGTCCTGACTTTC.

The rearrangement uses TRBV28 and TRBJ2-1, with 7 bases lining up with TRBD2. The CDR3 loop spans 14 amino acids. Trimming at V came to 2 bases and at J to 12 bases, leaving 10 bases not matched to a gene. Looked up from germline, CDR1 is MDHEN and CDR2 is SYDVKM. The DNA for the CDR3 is TGTGCCAGCAGTTTAGGGACTACGGTGGGTAGGCAGTTCTTC. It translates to CASSLGTTVGRQFF.

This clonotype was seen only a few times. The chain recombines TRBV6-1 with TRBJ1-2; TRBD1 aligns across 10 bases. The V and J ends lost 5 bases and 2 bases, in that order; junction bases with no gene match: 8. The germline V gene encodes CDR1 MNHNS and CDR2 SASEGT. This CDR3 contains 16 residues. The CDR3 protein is CASSLWRTGGNYGYTF. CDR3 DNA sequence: TGTGCCAGCAGTCTATGGAGGACAGGGGGGAACTATGGCTACACCTTC.

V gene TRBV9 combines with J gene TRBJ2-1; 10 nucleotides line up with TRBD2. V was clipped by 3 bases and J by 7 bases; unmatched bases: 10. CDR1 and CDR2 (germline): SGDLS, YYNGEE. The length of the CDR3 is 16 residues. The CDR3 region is CASSETGTSVGNEQFF. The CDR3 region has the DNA TGTGCCAGCAGCGAGACCGGGACTAGCGTCGGGAATGAGCAGTTCTTC.

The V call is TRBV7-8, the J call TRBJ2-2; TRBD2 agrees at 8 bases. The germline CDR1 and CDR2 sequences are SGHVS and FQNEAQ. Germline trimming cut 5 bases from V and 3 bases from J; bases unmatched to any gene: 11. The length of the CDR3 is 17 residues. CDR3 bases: TGTGCCAGCAGCCTATTGGGGACTAGATTTGACACCGGGGAGCTGTTTTTT. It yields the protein CASSLLGTRFDTGELFF.

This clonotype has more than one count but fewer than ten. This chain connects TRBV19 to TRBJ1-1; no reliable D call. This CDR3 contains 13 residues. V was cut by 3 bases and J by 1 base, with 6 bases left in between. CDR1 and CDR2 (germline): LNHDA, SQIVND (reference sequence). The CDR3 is CASSIFWNTEAFF. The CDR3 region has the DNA TGTGCCAGTAGTATCTTCTGGAACACTGAAGCTTTCTTT.

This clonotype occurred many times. CDR3 protein: CASSFASGETQYF. The DNA for the CDR3 is TGTGCCAGCAGTTTTGCGTCAGGGGAGACCCAGTACTTC. This chain links TRBV12-3 or TRBV12-4 with TRBJ2-5; D is possibly TRBD1 (5 bases). The CDR3 runs 13 residues. V lost 3 bases and J lost 5, with 10 bases in between.

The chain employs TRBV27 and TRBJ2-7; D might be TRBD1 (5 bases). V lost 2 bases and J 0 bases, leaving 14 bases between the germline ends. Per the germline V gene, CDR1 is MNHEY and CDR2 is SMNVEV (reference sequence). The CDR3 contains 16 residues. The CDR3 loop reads CASSLKWQGSSYEQYF. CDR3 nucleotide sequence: TGTGCCAGCAGTTTAAAGTGGCAGGGTAGCTCCTACGAGCAGTACTTC.

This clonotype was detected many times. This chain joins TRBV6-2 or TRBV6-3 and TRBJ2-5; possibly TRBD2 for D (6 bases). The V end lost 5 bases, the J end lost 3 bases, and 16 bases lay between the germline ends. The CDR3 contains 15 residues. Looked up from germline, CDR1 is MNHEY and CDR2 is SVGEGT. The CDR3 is CASSNAGTFKETQYF. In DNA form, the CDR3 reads TGTGCCAGCAGTAACGCCGGGACTTTTAAAGAGACCCAGTACTTC.

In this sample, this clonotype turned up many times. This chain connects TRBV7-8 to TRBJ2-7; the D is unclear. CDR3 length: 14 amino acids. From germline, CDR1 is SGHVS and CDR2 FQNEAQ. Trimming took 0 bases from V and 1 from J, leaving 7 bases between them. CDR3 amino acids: CASSLADRSYEQYF. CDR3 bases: TGTGCCAGCAGCTTAGCCGACCGATCCTACGAGCAGTACTTC.

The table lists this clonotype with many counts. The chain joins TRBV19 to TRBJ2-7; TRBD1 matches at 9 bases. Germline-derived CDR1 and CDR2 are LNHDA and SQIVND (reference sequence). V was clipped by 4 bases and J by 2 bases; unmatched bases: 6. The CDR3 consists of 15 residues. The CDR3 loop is CASSTLRTGAYEQYF. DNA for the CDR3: TGTGCCAGTAGTACCTTAAGGACAGGGGCCTACGAGCAGTACTTC.

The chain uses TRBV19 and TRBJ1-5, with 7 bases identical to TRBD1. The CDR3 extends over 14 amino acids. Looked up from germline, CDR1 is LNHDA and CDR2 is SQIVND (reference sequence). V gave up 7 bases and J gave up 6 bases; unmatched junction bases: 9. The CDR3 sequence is CASKGEGAGQPQHF. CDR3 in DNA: TGTGCCAGTAAAGGAGAGGGGGCCGGTCAGCCCCAGCATTTT.

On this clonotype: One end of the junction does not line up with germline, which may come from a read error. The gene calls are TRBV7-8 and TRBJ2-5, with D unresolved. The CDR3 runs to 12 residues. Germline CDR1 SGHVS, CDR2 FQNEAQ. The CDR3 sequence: CASSPAVETQYF. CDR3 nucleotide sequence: TGCGCCAGCAGCCCGGCGGTGGAGACCCAGTACTTC.

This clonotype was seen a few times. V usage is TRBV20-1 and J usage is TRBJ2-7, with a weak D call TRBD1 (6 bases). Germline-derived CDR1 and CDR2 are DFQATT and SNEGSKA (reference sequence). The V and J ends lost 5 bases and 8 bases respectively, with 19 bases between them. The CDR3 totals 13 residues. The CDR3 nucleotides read TGCAGTGCTCCCCTTAAACCCGGGACACAGCAGTACTTC. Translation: CSAPLKPGTQQYF.

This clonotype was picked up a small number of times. DNA for the CDR3: TGTGCCAGCAGCCCAAGGAGGGATGGGCCCGGGGAGCTGTTTTTT. Its translation: CASSPRRDGPGELFF. The chain is built from TRBV7-9 and TRBJ2-2; possible D gene TRBD2, 6 bases. The CDR3 has 15 residues. Trimming left V 5 bases short and J 6 bases short, with 16 bases between. CDR1 is SEHNR, CDR2 FQNEAQ, per germline (reference sequence). Complete variable domain (other parts from reference TRBV7-9 and TRBJ2-2): DTGVSQNPRHKITKRGQNVTFRCDPISEHNRLYWYRQTLGQGPEFLTYFQNEAQLEKSRLLSDRFSAERPKGSFSTLEIQRTEQGDSAMYLCASSPRRDGPGELFFGEGSRLTVL.

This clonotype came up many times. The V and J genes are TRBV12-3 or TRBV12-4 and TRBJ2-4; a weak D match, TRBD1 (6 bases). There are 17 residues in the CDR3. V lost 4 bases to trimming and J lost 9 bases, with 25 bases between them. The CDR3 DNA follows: TGTGCCAGCAGTTCAAACAGGGTGAGAGGGGATTCTGGCATTCAGTACTTC. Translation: CASSSNRVRGDSGIQYF.

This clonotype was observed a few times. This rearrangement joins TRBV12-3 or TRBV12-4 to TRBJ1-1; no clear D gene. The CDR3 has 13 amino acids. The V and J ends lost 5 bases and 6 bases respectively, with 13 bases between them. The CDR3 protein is CASSKPGESEAFF. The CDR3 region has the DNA TGTGCCAGCAGTAAACCTGGGGAATCTGAAGCTTTCTTT.